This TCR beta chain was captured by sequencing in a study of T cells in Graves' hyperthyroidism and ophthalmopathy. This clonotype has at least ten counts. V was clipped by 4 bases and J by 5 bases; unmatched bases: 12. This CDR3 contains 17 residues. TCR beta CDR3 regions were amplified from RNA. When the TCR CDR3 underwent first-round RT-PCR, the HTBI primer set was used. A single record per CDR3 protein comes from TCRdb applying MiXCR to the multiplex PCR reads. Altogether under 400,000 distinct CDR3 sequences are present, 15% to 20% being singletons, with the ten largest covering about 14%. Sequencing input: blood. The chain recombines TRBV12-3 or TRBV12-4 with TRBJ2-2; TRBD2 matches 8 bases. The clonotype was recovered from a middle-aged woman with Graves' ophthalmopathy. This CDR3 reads CASSYPGGRGDTGELFF. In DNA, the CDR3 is TGTGCCAGCAGTTACCCGGGAGGGCGAGGGGATACCGGGGAGCTGTTTTTT.